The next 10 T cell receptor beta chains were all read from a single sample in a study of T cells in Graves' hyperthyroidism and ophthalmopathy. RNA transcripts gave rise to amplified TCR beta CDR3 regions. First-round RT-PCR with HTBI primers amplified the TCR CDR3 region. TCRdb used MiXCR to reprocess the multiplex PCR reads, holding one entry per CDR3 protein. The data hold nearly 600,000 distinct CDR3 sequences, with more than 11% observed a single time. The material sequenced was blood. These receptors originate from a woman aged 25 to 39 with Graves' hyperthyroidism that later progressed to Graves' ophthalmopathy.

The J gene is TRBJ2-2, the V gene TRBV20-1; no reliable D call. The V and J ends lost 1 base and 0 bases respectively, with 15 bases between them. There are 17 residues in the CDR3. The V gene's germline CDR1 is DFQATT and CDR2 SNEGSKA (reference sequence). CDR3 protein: CSARVTGVLSNTGELFF. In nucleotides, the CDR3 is TGCAGTGCTAGAGTAACGGGTGTACTTTCGAACACCGGGGAGCTGTTTTTT.

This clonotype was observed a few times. The CDR3 DNA reads as TGTGCCAGCAGCCTCGGACTAGCGGGGGACGGCGATGAGCAGTTCTTC. Amino acids: CASSLGLAGDGDEQFF. The V gene is TRBV7-3, the J gene TRBJ2-1; 13 nucleotides agree with TRBD2. The junction had 9 bases not matched to a gene; V was cut back by 5 bases and J by 8 bases. The CDR3 loop spans 16 amino acids. Germline lookup yields CDR1 SGHTA and CDR2 FQGTGA.

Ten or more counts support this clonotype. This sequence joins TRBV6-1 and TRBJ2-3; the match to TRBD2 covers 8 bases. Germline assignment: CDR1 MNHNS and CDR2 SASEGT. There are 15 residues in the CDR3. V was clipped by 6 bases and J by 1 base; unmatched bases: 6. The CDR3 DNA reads TGTGCCAGCAGCCCCGGGAGGGCGGGCACAGATACGCAGTATTTT. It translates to CASSPGRAGTDTQYF.

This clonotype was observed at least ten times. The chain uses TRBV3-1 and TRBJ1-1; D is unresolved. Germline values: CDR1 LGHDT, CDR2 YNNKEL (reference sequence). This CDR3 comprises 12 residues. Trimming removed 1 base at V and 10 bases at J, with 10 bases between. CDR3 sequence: CASSQANRGAFF. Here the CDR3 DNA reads TGTGCCAGCAGCCAAGCGAACCGAGGAGCTTTCTTT.

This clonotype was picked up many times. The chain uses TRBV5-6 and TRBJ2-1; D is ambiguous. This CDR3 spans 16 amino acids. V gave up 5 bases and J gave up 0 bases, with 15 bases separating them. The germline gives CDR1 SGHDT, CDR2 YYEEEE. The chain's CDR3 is CASSPDPVNSYNEQFF. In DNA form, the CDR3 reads TGTGCCAGCAGTCCGGACCCAGTGAACTCCTACAATGAGCAGTTCTTC.

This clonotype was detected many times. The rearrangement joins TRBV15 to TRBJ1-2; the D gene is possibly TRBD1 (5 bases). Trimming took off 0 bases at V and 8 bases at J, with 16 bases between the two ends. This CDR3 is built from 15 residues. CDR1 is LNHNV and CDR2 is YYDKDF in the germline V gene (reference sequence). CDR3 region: CATSRDASAGNGYTF. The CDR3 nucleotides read TGTGCCACCAGCAGAGATGCCTCGGCAGGGAACGGCTACACCTTC.

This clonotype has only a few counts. The CDR3 loop is CASSPTATIYEQYF. The CDR3 region has the DNA TGTGCCAGCAGCCCCACAGCGACAATCTACGAGCAGTACTTC. The chain links TRBV9 to TRBJ2-7; no definite D call. This CDR3 region has 14 residues. Germline V gene data show CDR1 as SGDLS and CDR2 as YYNGEE. Trimming shortened V by 4 bases and J by 3 bases, and 14 bases separated the two germline ends.

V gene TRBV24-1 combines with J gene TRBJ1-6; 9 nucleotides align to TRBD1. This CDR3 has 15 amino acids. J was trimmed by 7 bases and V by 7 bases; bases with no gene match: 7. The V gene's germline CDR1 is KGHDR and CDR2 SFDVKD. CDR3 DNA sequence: TGTGCCACCAGCCCGCCGGGACAGGGCAATTCACCCCTCCACTTT. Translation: CATSPPGQGNSPLHF.

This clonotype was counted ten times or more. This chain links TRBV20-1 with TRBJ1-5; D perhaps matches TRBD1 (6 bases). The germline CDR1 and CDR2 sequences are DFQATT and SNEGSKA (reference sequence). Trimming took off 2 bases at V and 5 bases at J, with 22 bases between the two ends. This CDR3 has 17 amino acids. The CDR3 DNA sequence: TGCAGTGCTAGAAAGAGGGGGGAATGGGGGGACGATCAGCCCCAGCATTTT. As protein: CSARKRGEWGDDQPQHF.

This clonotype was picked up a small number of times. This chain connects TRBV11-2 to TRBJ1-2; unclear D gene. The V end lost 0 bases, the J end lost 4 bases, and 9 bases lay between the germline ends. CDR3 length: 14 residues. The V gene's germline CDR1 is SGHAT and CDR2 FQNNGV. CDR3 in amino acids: CASSLDTSTYGYTF. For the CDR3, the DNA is TGTGCCAGCAGCTTAGACACCTCTACCTATGGCTACACCTTC.